Shown below are 20 T cell receptor beta chains from a single sample sequenced in a study of blood T cell repertoires in COVID-19. Assay: immunoSEQ multiplex PCR; the TCRdb copy retains only in-frame clones and omits some. Of a few hundred thousand clones listed, approximately 90% are singletons. Sample: peripheral blood. All receptors derive from a woman between 50 and 59 years old with COVID-19, enrolled during active disease.

This chain joins TRBV5-3 and TRBJ2-2; tentatively, D is TRBD1 (6 bases). TRBV5-3 is treated as an ORF (open reading frame) with a function not yet certain. The CDR3 sequence is 18 residues long. V lost 1 base and J 2 bases, leaving 18 bases between the germline ends. CDR3 region: CARSLSTQGGFNTGELFF. CDR3 DNA sequence: TGTGCCAGAAGCTTGTCGACACAGGGTGGCTTCAACACCGGGGAGCTGTTTTTT.

Here the CDR3 DNA reads TGCAGCGTTTTTGGGGGGGACCGGGCCAATGAGCAGTTCTTC. Its translation is CSVFGGDRANEQFF. The chain couples TRBV29-1 to TRBJ2-1; 7 bases are a match to TRBD2. The CDR3 totals 14 residues. Germline V gene lookup returns CDR1 SQVTM and CDR2 ANQGSEA. Losses at the gene ends were 5 bases for V and 6 bases for J; bases not matched to a gene: 10.

This clone came up a few times. CDR3 DNA sequence: TGTGCCAGCAGCTTAATATCGGGCAGGGACTACACTGAAGCTTTCTTT. It translates to CASSLISGRDYTEAFF. The V call is TRBV7-8, the J call TRBJ1-1, with TRBD1 as a possible D gene (5 bases). The germline V gene has CDR1 SGHVS and CDR2 FQNEAQ. There are 16 residues in the CDR3. V was cut by 2 bases and J by 3 bases, with 16 bases left in between.

The rearrangement links TRBV4-1 to TRBJ1-1; 9 bases agree with TRBD1. Per the germline V gene, CDR1 is MGHRA and CDR2 is YSYEKL. The length of the CDR3 is 18 residues. J gave up 0 bases and V 3 bases, and 11 bases lay outside the gene matches. CDR3 region: CASSQPGQGPPMNTEAFF. In DNA, the CDR3 is TGCGCCAGCAGCCAGCCGGGACAGGGCCCCCCTATGAACACTGAAGCTTTCTTT.

The V call is TRBV30, the J call TRBJ2-5; TRBD1 might be the D (6 bases). Germline V gene data show CDR1 as GTSNPN and CDR2 as SVGIG (reference sequence). There are 15 residues in the CDR3. V was clipped by 0 bases and J by 3 bases, with 14 bases between them. The CDR3 loop is CAWSVSRTVEETQYF. The CDR3 DNA follows: TGTGCCTGGAGTGTATCGCGGACAGTAGAAGAGACCCAGTACTTC.

The chain recombines TRBV27 with TRBJ1-2; TRBD1 might be the D (6 bases). V was cut by 4 bases and J by 0 bases, with 9 bases left in between. CDR1 and CDR2 (germline): MNHEY, SMNVEV (reference sequence). The CDR3 covers 14 residues. CDR3: CASSSRTANYGYTF. The CDR3 nucleotides are TGTGCCAGCAGTTCACGGACAGCTAACTATGGCTACACCTTC.

This chain connects TRBV4-2 to TRBJ2-3; tentative D call: TRBD1 (6 bases). Germline-derived CDR1 and CDR2 are LGHNA and YNFKEQ. The CDR3 has 16 residues. Trimming took 1 base from V and 2 from J, leaving 13 bases between them. The CDR3 sequence: CASSQVGGRITDTQYF. CDR3 nucleotides: TGTGCCAGCAGCCAAGTAGGGGGACGCATCACAGATACGCAGTATTTT.

V gene TRBV30 combines with J gene TRBJ2-7, with a possible D match to TRBD1 (6 bases). Germline V gene data show CDR1 as GTSNPN and CDR2 as SVGIG (reference sequence). V dropped 1 base and J dropped 11 bases, with 21 bases sitting between them. The CDR3 has 14 amino acids. CDR3 coding DNA: TGTGCCTGGAGTGCCCCCCCCGGGACACCTGACGAGTACTTC. The encoded protein is CAWSAPPGTPDEYF.

This clone was counted once. The rearrangement uses TRBV25-1 and TRBJ1-6; D is uncertain. The CDR3 covers 14 residues. Deletions cut 4 bases from V and 10 bases from J, with 14 bases between. CDR1 is MGHDK and CDR2 is SYGVNS in the germline V gene. CDR3 residues: CASSGGSGRSPLHF. The CDR3 DNA is TGTGCCAGCAGTGGAGGTTCGGGGAGGTCACCCCTCCACTTT.

The chain couples TRBV18 to TRBJ1-2; D may be TRBD1 (6 bases). Germline CDR1 and CDR2: KGHSH and LQKENI. V was pared by 0 bases and J by 5 bases, with 13 bases between. The CDR3 runs to 15 residues. This chain's CDR3 is CASSPPGPGEYGYTF. As DNA, the CDR3 is TGTGCCAGCTCACCACCAGGGCCAGGGGAATATGGCTACACCTTC.

The rearrangement joins TRBV4-3 to TRBJ2-7; TRBD2 matches 12 bases. J was trimmed by 4 bases and V by 1 base; bases with no gene match: 5. Germline CDR1 LGHNA, CDR2 YSLEER. The CDR3 loop spans 16 amino acids. The CDR3 is CASSQASGRAGYEQYF. CDR3 DNA sequence: TGCGCCAGCAGCCAAGCTAGCGGGAGGGCGGGATACGAGCAGTACTTC.

In this sample, this clone turned up once. The chain links TRBV5-6 to TRBJ1-4, with 7 bases fitting TRBD1. Trimming took 0 bases from V and 4 from J; bases not matched to a gene: 3. Germline V gene lookup returns CDR1 SGHDT and CDR2 YYEEEE. CDR3 length: 15 amino acids. The CDR3 nucleotides are TGTGCCAGCAGCTTGGTGGCAGGGGGTAATGAAAAACTGTTTTTT. Amino acids: CASSLVAGGNEKLFF.

The sample holds one count of this clone. J is TRBJ2-1 and V is TRBV7-9; 12 bases fit TRBD2. This CDR3 has 15 residues. The V and J ends lost 3 bases and 7 bases, in that order; junction bases with no gene match: 4. Germline CDR1 SEHNR, CDR2 FQNEAQ (reference sequence). CDR3: CASSFLAGGRNEQFF. CDR3 DNA sequence: TGTGCCAGCAGCTTCCTAGCGGGAGGGAGGAATGAGCAGTTCTTC. The full variable domain, its missing parts supplied by reference TRBV7-9 and TRBJ2-1, is DTGVSQNPRHKITKRGQNVTFRCDPISEHNRLYWYRQTLGQGPEFLTYFQNEAQLEKSRLLSDRFSAERPKGSFSTLEIQRTEQGDSAMYLCASSFLAGGRNEQFFGPGTRLTVL.

The chain couples TRBV28 to TRBJ1-6; the match to TRBD1 covers 7 bases. V dropped 7 bases and J dropped 17; count of bases not matched to a gene: 23. This CDR3 region has 16 residues. In germline, CDR1 is MDHEN, CDR2 SYDVKM. In DNA, the CDR3 is TGTGCCAGCACCCAAGGGGGGTTACGGACAGGAACGATCTTCCACTTT. This translates into CASTQGGLRTGTIFHF.

The CDR3 region is CSASPRPYTEAFF. DNA for the CDR3: TGCAGTGCTAGTCCCAGGCCCTACACTGAAGCTTTCTTT. The rearrangement joins TRBV20-1 to TRBJ1-1, with D uncertain. Germline V gene lookup returns CDR1 DFQATT and CDR2 SNEGSKA (reference sequence). The CDR3 extends over 13 amino acids. The V end lost 3 bases, the J end lost 3 bases, and 11 bases lay between the germline ends.

This chain links TRBV29-1 with TRBJ1-1, with a tentative D call TRBD1 (6 bases). Germline values: CDR1 SQVTM, CDR2 ANQGSEA. The CDR3 runs 14 residues. Trimming pared 6 bases from V and 1 base from J, leaving 15 bases between. CDR3 loop: CSVRPGQGNTEAFF. The CDR3 nucleotides are TGCAGCGTAAGACCGGGACAAGGGAACACTGAAGCTTTCTTT.

The chain recombines TRBV4-3 with TRBJ2-5, with 10 bases matching TRBD1. The length of the CDR3 is 16 residues. The germline gives CDR1 LGHNA, CDR2 YSLEER. V lost 4 bases to trimming and J lost 5 bases; unmatched junction nucleotides: 10. The CDR3 DNA reads TGCGCCAGCAGCCGCTCGACCGGGACAGGGGTCGAGACCCAGTACTTC. This codes for CASSRSTGTGVETQYF.

CDR3 bases: TGTGCCAGCAGTCGAGGCGAGAATCAGCCCCAGCATTTT. Translated, it gives CASSRGENQPQHF. The chain joins TRBV6-5 to TRBJ1-5; D gene ambiguous. V was clipped by 5 bases and J by 4 bases, with 9 bases between them. The V gene's germline CDR1 is MNHEY and CDR2 SVGAGI. The CDR3 runs to 13 residues.

The V gene is TRBV29-1, the J gene TRBJ2-1; 14 nucleotides agree with TRBD2. V lost 2 bases and J lost 1; bases outside the gene matches: 10. The CDR3 has 19 residues. CDR1 and CDR2 (germline): SQVTM, ANQGSEA. The CDR3 region has the DNA TGCAGCGTTGAACAAACCGGGACTAGCGGGAGAGGATCCTACAATGAGCAGTTCTTC. This encodes CSVEQTGTSGRGSYNEQFF.

This chain joins TRBV11-2 and TRBJ1-3; D may be TRBD1 (6 bases). Trimming took off 2 bases at V and 3 bases at J, with 20 bases between the two ends. The germline gives CDR1 SGHAT, CDR2 FQNNGV. This CDR3 spans 18 amino acids. The CDR3 DNA reads as TGTGCCAGCAGCTTACTCTCCGGGACAAGTGGACGTGGAAACACCATATATTTT. It yields the protein CASSLLSGTSGRGNTIYF. The full variable domain, with the rest looked up from reference TRBV11-2 and TRBJ1-3, is EAGVAQSPRYKIIEKRQSVAFWCNPISGHATLYWYQQILGQGPKLLIQFQNNGVVDDSQLPKDRFSAERLKGVDSTLKIQPAKLEDSAVYLCASSLLSGTSGRGNTIYFGEGSWLTVV.